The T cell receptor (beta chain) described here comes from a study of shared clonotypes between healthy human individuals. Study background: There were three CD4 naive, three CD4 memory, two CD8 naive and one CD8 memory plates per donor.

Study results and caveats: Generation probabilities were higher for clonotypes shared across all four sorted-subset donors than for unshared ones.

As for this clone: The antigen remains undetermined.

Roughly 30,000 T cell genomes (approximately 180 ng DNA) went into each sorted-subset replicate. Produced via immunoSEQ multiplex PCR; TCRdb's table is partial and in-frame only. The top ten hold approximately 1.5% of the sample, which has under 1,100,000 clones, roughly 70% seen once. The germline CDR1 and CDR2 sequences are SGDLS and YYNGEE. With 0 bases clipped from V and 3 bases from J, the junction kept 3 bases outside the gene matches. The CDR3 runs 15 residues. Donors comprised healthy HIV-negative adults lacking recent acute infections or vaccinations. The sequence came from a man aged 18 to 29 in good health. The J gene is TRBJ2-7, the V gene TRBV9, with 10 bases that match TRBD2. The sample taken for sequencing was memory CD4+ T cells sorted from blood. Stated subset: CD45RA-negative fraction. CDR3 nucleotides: TGTGCCAGCAGCGTAGAAACTAGCGGGATCTACGAGCAGTACTTC. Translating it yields CASSVETSGIYEQYF.